One and the same sample provided the 25 T cell receptor beta chains below, sequenced in a study of T cell responses to AZD1222 COVID-19 vaccine. Assay used: immunoSEQ multiplex PCR; TCRdb lists only in-frame clones, some missing. The profile shows some 180,000 clones, around 90% of them singletons. The sequences come from peripheral blood, collected 28 days after the second AZD1222 dose. The receptors here all came from an adult who received the AZD1222 COVID-19 vaccine.

The rearrangement links TRBV19 to TRBJ1-3; D remains unclear. Germline V gene data show CDR1 as LNHDA and CDR2 as SQIVND (reference sequence). The CDR3 consists of 14 residues. The V end lost 1 base, the J end lost 2 bases, and 6 bases lay between the germline ends. For the CDR3, the DNA is TGTGCCAGTAGTATAGGTCCCCCTGGAAACACCATATATTTT. Amino acid sequence: CASSIGPPGNTIYF.

V and J are TRBV3-1 (or the pseudogene TRBV3-2) and TRBJ2-2; TRBD2 is a possible D gene (5 bases). CDR3 length equals 16 residues. Trimming shortened V by 0 bases and J by 7 bases, and 15 bases separated the two germline ends. Per the germline V gene, CDR1 is LGHDT and CDR2 is YNNKEL (reference sequence). This chain's CDR3 is CASSQDLWVEGGELFF. The CDR3 DNA sequence: TGTGCCAGCAGCCAAGATCTTTGGGTCGAGGGCGGGGAGCTGTTTTTT.

V and J are TRBV11-3 and TRBJ2-1, with D possibly matching TRBD1 (6 bases). The CDR3 is 14 residues long. Trimming removed 2 bases from V and 4 bases from J, with 9 bases in between. Germline V gene data show CDR1 as SGHNT and CDR2 as YENEEA. The CDR3, as DNA: TGTGCCAGCAGCTTACAGGGGCAGTACAATGAGCAGTTCTTC. Protein product: CASSLQGQYNEQFF.

Regarding this clone: At the DNA level, this CDR3 is encoded by other sequences in the same sample as well. The V and J genes are TRBV30 and TRBJ1-3; D uncertain. The V end lost 0 bases, the J end lost 4 bases, and 1 base lay between the germline ends. The CDR3 covers 11 residues. Germline assignment: CDR1 GTSNPN and CDR2 SVGIG (reference sequence). The CDR3 DNA follows: TGTGCCTGGAGTGTAGGAAACACCATATATTTT. It translates to CAWSVGNTIYF. The full variable domain, in which reference TRBV30 and TRBJ1-3 provide the parts outside the CDR3, is SQTIHQWPATLVQPVGSPLSLECTVEGTSNPNLYWYRQAAGRGLQLLFYSVGIGQISSEVPQNLSASRPQDRQFILSSKKLLLSDSGFYLCAWSVGNTIYFGEGSWLTVV.

The chain is built from TRBV28 and TRBJ1-2, with no clear D. CDR3 length: 12 residues. V dropped 3 bases and J dropped 5 bases, with 7 bases sitting between them. The V gene's germline CDR1 is MDHEN and CDR2 SYDVKM. DNA for the CDR3: TGTGCCAGCAGTTTGGCGGAGTATGGCTACACCTTC. Amino acid sequence: CASSLAEYGYTF.

This chain joins TRBV24-1 and TRBJ1-5; maybe TRBD1 (5 bases). Germline CDR1 KGHDR, CDR2 SFDVKD. The CDR3 is 14 amino acids. Trimming took 2 bases from V and 7 from J, leaving 11 bases between them. CDR3 protein: CATSDSRESQPQHF. The CDR3 DNA sequence: TGTGCCACCAGTGATTCCAGGGAGTCACAGCCCCAGCATTTT.

The chain recombines TRBV30 with TRBJ1-4; 8 bases are a match to TRBD1. The ends lost 2 bases at V and 6 bases at J; junction bases unmatched: 5. Germline values: CDR1 GTSNPN, CDR2 SVGIG (reference sequence). The CDR3 is 14 amino acids. Here the CDR3 DNA reads TGTGCCTGGAGTTTCAGGACAGGGTATGAAAAACTGTTTTTT. Protein sequence: CAWSFRTGYEKLFF.

The J gene is TRBJ1-2, the V gene TRBV5-1, with 9 nucleotides matching TRBD1. This CDR3 has 13 amino acids. Germline lookup yields CDR1 SGHRS and CDR2 YFSETQ. Germline trimming cut 4 bases from V and 7 bases from J; bases unmatched to any gene: 5. The CDR3 loop reads CASSEGQGSGYTF. CDR3 bases: TGCGCCAGCAGCGAGGGACAGGGCTCTGGCTACACCTTC.

The chain combines TRBV13 with TRBJ2-4; 12 nucleotides line up with TRBD1. This CDR3 has 15 residues. CDR1 is PRHDT and CDR2 is FYEKMQ in the germline V gene (reference sequence). The V segment lost 5 bases and the J segment 10 bases; nucleotides outside the gene matches: 9. The CDR3 is CASSPPGQGAGIQYF. The DNA for the CDR3 is TGTGCCAGCAGCCCTCCGGGACAGGGGGCAGGTATTCAGTACTTC.

This clone is a singleton in its sample. J is TRBJ2-1 and V is TRBV24-1; either TRBD1 or TRBD2 may supply D (5 bases each). Germline CDR1 KGHDR, CDR2 SFDVKD. The CDR3 covers 16 residues. The V end lost 3 bases, the J end lost 7 bases, and 18 bases lay between the germline ends. CDR3 in amino acids: CATSDRDAESRNEQFF. CDR3 in DNA: TGTGCCACCAGTGATCGGGACGCGGAGTCTCGGAATGAGCAGTTCTTC.

The chain employs TRBV7-2 and TRBJ2-7; TRBD1 matches 8 bases. Germline CDR1 and CDR2: SGHTA and FQGNSA. With 1 base clipped from V and 2 bases from J, the junction kept 13 bases outside the gene matches. The CDR3 length is 18 residues. CDR3 sequence reads: CASSLVGTPGQVPYEQYF. The CDR3 nucleotides are TGTGCCAGCAGCTTAGTAGGGACCCCGGGACAGGTTCCCTACGAGCAGTACTTC.

The V and J genes are TRBV13 and TRBJ2-2; D might be TRBD2 (6 bases). Germline V gene data show CDR1 as PRHDT and CDR2 as FYEKMQ (reference sequence). This CDR3 comprises 15 residues. Trimming took off 4 bases at V and 2 bases at J, with 11 bases between the two ends. The CDR3 is CASSYPGVNTGELFF. As DNA, the CDR3 is TGTGCCAGCAGCTACCCGGGAGTAAACACCGGGGAGCTGTTTTTT.

J is TRBJ1-2 and V is TRBV27; the D is unclear. Germline lookup yields CDR1 MNHEY and CDR2 SMNVEV (reference sequence). The CDR3 totals 14 residues. Deletions cut 5 bases from V and 4 bases from J, with 14 bases between. The CDR3 spells CASSGVSYIYGYTF. The CDR3 DNA is TGTGCCAGCAGTGGGGTGAGCTACATCTATGGCTACACCTTC.

The gene calls are TRBV28 and TRBJ2-4; 8 positions agree with TRBD1. CDR1 is MDHEN, CDR2 SYDVKM, per germline. The CDR3 totals 20 residues. V dropped 5 bases and J dropped 0; count of bases not matched to a gene: 18. The CDR3 nucleotides are TGTGCCAGCAGTCGTACGGTTATGGACAGGGTCGGACTAGCCAAAAACATTCAGTACTTC. Translated, it gives CASSRTVMDRVGLAKNIQYF.

The chain carries TRBV3-1 (or the pseudogene TRBV3-2) and TRBJ2-2, with 12 bases identical to TRBD2. The CDR3 loop spans 16 amino acids. Germline CDR1 is LGHDT and CDR2 is YNNKEL (reference sequence). V lost 3 bases to trimming and J lost 5 bases; unmatched junction nucleotides: 4. The CDR3 loop reads CASSQASGRVTGELFF. Here the CDR3 DNA reads TGTGCCAGCAGCCAGGCTAGCGGGAGGGTAACCGGGGAGCTGTTTTTT.

J is TRBJ2-7 and V is TRBV27; TRBD1 aligns across 8 bases. CDR3 size: 14 residues. Germline V lookup: CDR1 MNHEY, CDR2 SMNVEV (reference sequence). V shed 6 bases, J shed 1 base, and the junction held 5 bases outside the gene matches. CDR3 nucleotides: TGTGCCAGCAGATTTGACAGGGGTTCCTACGAGCAGTACTTC. This sequence encodes CASRFDRGSYEQYF.

The chain uses TRBV18 and TRBJ2-3; TRBD1 is a possible D gene (5 bases). With 5 bases removed from V and 0 bases from J, the gap between germline ends came to 9 bases. This CDR3 is built from 14 residues. The V gene's germline CDR1 is KGHSH and CDR2 LQKENI. In DNA form, the CDR3 reads TGTGCCAGCTCATACGGACAAAGCACAGATACGCAGTATTTT. Translated, it gives CASSYGQSTDTQYF. The full variable domain, rest sourced from reference TRBV18 and TRBJ2-3, is NAGVMQNPRHLVRRRGQEARLRCSPMKGHSHVYWYRQLPEEGLKFMVYLQKENIIDESGMPKERFSAEFPKEGPSILRIQQVVRGDSAAYFCASSYGQSTDTQYFGPGTRLTVL.

The DNA of the CDR3 is TGTGCCAGCAGCAAAGCGGACAGGCAGGGGAACACTGAAGCTTTCTTT. It encodes CASSKADRQGNTEAFF. V is TRBV21-1 and J is TRBJ1-1; the table's TRBD1 call for D was not verified on the DNA. TRBV21-1 is termed a pseudogene. This CDR3 is 16 amino acids long.

The V gene is TRBV19, the J gene TRBJ1-1; D perhaps matches TRBD1 (5 bases). V lost 7 bases and J 10 bases, leaving 13 bases between the germline ends. The CDR3 length is 11 residues. Germline CDR1 reads LNHDA; CDR2 reads SQIVND (reference sequence). The CDR3 DNA follows: TGTGCCAGTATGAGTGGGGGGGGAGCTTTCTTT. Protein product: CASMSGGGAFF.

The chain is built from TRBV24-1 and TRBJ1-2; D remains unclear. Germline V lookup: CDR1 KGHDR, CDR2 SFDVKD. The V end was cut by 4 bases, the J end by 4 bases, with 12 bases between. The CDR3 runs to 14 residues. The chain's CDR3 is CATSERSGSYGYTF. The DNA for the CDR3 is TGTGCCACCAGTGAGAGATCTGGAAGCTATGGCTACACCTTC.

This chain connects TRBV6-5 to TRBJ1-3; possibly TRBD1 for D (5 bases). Trimming left V 9 bases short and J 5 bases short, with 14 bases between. This CDR3 comprises 13 residues. CDR1 and CDR2 from the germline V gene are MNHEY and SVGAGI. The CDR3 loop reads CASTFQGRNTIYF. The CDR3 bases are TGTGCCAGTACCTTCCAGGGACGAAACACCATATATTTT.

This chain uses TRBV18 with TRBJ1-6; D unresolved. CDR1 KGHSH and CDR2 LQKENI come from the germline V gene. Between the trimmed V and J ends, which lost 3 bases and 2 bases, there was a span of 11 bases. The CDR3 has 16 amino acids. The CDR3 loop is CASSPPGEAYNSPLHF. CDR3 DNA sequence: TGTGCCAGCTCACCTCCCGGGGAGGCCTATAATTCACCCCTCCACTTT. Based on the CDR3 plus reference TRBV18 and TRBJ1-6, the full variable domain is NAGVMQNPRHLVRRRGQEARLRCSPMKGHSHVYWYRQLPEEGLKFMVYLQKENIIDESGMPKERFSAEFPKEGPSILRIQQVVRGDSAAYFCASSPPGEAYNSPLHFGNGTRLTVT.

This chain joins TRBV19 and TRBJ1-2; TRBD1 might be the D (6 bases). The CDR3 has 11 residues. CDR1 and CDR2 from the germline V gene are LNHDA and SQIVND (reference sequence). The ends were cut back, 4 bases at V and 8 bases at J, with 8 bases in the middle. CDR3 protein: CASSTRGGYTF. CDR3 DNA sequence: TGTGCCAGTAGTACGAGGGGGGGCTACACCTTC.

This clone was counted a single time. The chain carries TRBV11-1 and TRBJ2-4; D gene uncertain. The germline V and J ends were trimmed by 1 base and 0 bases, with 7 bases remaining between them. Germline lookup yields CDR1 SGHAT and CDR2 FQDESV (reference sequence). There are 15 residues in the CDR3. For the CDR3, the DNA is TGTGCCAGCAGCTTAGGCGTGCTAGCCAAAAACATTCAGTACTTC. Encoded protein: CASSLGVLAKNIQYF. The variable domain in full, completed from reference TRBV11-1 and TRBJ2-4, reads EAEVAQSPRYKITEKSQAVAFWCDPISGHATLYWYRQILGQGPELLVQFQDESVVDDSQLPKDRFSAERLKGVDSTLKIQPAELGDSAMYLCASSLGVLAKNIQYFGAGTRLSVL.

The chain carries TRBV3-1 (or the pseudogene TRBV3-2) and TRBJ2-7; 8 nucleotides match TRBD2. Germline V lookup: CDR1 LGHDT, CDR2 YNNKEL (reference sequence). V trimming: 11 bases; J trimming: 4 bases; junction bases outside the gene matches: 31. The CDR3 has 20 amino acids. The CDR3 here is CAPHWPGGPPAREVCYEQYF. The CDR3 DNA follows: TGTGCCCCCCACTGGCCCGGGGGACCTCCGGCGCGGGAGGTGTGTTACGAGCAGTACTTC.